The clone carrying this T cell receptor beta chain was recorded a few times. Antigen: not known. These data come from a study of blood T cells in healthy people across ages. Whole-study results and caveats: Diversity of TCR beta per million T cells declined in a roughly linear way with age.

A sample-barcoded 5' primer and a J-beta primer mix were used in a second PCR of roughly 7 to 11 cycles. TCRdb passed the 5' RACE reads through MiXCR, listing each CDR3 protein once. The repertoire holds hundreds of thousands of distinct CDR3 sequences, with 55% to 65% as singletons. The CDR3 extends over 14 amino acids. The germline V gene has CDR1 MNHEY and CDR2 SVGAGI. Trimming cost V 2 bases and J 6 bases, with 14 bases left between them. Sequenced: blood. This TCR derives from a man aged 25-45 years in good health. This chain connects TRBV6-5 to TRBJ2-7; D may be TRBD2 (6 bases). The chain's CDR3 is CASSYGLANFEQYF. CDR3 nucleotides: TGTGCCAGCAGTTACGGGCTAGCGAACTTCGAGCAGTACTTC.